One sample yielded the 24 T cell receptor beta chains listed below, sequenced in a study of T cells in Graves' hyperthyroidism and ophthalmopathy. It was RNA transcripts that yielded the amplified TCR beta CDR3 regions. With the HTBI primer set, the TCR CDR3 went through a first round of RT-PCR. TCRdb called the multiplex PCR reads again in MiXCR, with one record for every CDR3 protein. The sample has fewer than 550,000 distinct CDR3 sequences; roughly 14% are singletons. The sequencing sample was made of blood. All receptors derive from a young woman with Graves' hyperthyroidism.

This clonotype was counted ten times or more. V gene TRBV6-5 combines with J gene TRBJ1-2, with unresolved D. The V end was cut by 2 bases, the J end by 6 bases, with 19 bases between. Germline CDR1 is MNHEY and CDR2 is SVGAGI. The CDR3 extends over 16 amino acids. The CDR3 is CASSYTLSRSVHGYTF. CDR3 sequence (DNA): TGTGCCAGCAGTTACACGTTGAGTCGGAGTGTACATGGCTACACCTTC.

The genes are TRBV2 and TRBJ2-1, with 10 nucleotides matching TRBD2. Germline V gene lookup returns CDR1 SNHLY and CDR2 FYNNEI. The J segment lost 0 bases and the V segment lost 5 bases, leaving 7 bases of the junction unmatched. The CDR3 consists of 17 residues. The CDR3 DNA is TGTGCCAGCAGTCGGACTAGCGGTCCGAGCTCCTACAATGAGCAGTTCTTC. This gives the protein CASSRTSGPSSYNEQFF.

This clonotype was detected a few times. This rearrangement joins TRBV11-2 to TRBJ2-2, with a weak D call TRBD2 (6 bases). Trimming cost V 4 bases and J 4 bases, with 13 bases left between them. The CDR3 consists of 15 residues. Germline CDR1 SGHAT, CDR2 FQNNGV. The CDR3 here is CASSSAGLSTGELFF. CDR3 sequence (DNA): TGTGCCAGCAGCTCGGCGGGACTCTCCACCGGGGAGCTGTTTTTT.

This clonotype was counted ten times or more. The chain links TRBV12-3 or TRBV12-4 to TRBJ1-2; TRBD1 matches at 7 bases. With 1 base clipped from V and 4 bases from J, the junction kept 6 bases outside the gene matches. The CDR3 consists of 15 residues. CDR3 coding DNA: TGTGCCAGCAGTTTAGTGCAGGGGGACCGCTATGGCTACACCTTC. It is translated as CASSLVQGDRYGYTF.

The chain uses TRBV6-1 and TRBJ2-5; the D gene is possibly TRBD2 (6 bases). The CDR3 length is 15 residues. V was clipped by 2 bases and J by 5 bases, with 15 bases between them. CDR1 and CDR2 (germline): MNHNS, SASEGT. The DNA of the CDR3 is TGTGCCAGCAGTGAAATGGGGGGAAAGGGGGAGACCCAGTACTTC. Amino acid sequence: CASSEMGGKGETQYF.

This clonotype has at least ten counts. The CDR3 here is CASSLGDGDNEQFF. The CDR3 DNA reads TGTGCCAGCAGCTTAGGGGATGGGGACAATGAGCAGTTCTTC. The chain recombines TRBV7-8 with TRBJ2-1, with D uncertain. V gave up 1 base and J gave up 5 bases, with 9 bases separating them. The germline V gene encodes CDR1 SGHVS and CDR2 FQNEAQ. This CDR3 region has 14 residues.

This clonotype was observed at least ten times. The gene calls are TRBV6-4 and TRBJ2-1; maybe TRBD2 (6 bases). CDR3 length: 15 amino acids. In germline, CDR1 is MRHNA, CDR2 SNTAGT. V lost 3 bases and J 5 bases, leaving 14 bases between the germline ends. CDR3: CASSDKVGGNNEQFF. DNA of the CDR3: TGTGCCAGCAGTGATAAGGTGGGGGGTAACAATGAGCAGTTCTTC.

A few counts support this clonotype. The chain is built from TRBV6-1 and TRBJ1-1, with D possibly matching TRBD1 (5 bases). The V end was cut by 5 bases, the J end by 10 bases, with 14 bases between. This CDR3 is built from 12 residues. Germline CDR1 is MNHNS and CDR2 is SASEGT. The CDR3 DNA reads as TGTGCCAGCAGTACCCCAGGGAGTGGAGCTTTCTTT. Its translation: CASSTPGSGAFF.

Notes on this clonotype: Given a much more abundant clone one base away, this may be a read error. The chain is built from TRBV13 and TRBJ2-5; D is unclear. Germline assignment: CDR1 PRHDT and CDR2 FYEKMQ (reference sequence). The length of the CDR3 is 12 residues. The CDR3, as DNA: TGTGCCAACAGCTTTGGCAAAGAGACCCAGTACTTC. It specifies CANSFGKETQYF.

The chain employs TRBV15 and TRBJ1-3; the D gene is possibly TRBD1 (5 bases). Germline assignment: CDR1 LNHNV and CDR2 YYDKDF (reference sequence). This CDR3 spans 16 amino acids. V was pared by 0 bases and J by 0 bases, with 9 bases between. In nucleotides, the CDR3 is TGTGCCACCAGCAGAGATCAAGGGGTCTCTGGAAACACCATATATTTT. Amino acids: CATSRDQGVSGNTIYF.

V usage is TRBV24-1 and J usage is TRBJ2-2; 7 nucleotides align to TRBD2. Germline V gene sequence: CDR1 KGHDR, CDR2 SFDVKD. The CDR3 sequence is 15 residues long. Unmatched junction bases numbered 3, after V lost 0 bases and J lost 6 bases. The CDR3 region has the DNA TGTGCCACCAGTGATTTGAATAGCGGGCCCGGGGAGCTGTTTTTT. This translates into CATSDLNSGPGELFF.

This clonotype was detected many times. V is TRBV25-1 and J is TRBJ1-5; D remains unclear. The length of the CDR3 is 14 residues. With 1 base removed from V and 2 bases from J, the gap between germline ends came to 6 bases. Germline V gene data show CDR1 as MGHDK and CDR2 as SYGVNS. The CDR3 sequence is CASSEFGGNQPQHF. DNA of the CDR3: TGTGCCAGCAGTGAATTCGGCGGCAATCAGCCCCAGCATTTT.

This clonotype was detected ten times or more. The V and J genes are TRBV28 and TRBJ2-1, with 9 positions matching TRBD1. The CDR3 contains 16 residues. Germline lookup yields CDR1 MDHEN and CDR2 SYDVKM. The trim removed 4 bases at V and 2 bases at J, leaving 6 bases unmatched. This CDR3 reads CASSSLTGGPYNEQFF. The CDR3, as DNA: TGTGCCAGCAGTTCCCTGACAGGGGGACCCTACAATGAGCAGTTCTTC.

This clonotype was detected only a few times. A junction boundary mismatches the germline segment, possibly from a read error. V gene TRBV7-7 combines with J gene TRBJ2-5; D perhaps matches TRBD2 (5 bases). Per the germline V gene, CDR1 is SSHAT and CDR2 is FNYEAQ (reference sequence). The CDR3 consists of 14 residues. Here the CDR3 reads CASSPLDWEETQYF. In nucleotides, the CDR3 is TGTGCTAGCAGCCCCTTGGACTGGGAAGAGACCCAGTACTTC.

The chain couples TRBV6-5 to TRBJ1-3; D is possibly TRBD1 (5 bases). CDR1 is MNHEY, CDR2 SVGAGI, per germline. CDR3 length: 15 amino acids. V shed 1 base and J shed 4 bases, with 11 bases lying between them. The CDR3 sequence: CASSYWGVTGNTIYF. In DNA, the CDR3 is TGTGCCAGCAGTTACTGGGGGGTAACGGGAAACACCATATATTTT.

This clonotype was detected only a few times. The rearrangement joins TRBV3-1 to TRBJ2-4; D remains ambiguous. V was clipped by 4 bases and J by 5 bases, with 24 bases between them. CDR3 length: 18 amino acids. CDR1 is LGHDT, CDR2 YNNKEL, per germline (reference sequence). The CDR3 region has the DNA TGTGCCAGCAGCCGATTACACCCCCAATTGATTTTCCAAAACATTCAGTACTTC. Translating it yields CASSRLHPQLIFQNIQYF.

Here the CDR3 DNA reads TGTGCCAGCAGCTCCTGGGACGGAGATGGCTACACCTTC. The encoded protein is CASSSWDGDGYTF. This chain joins TRBV7-3 and TRBJ1-2, with D possibly being TRBD1 (5 bases). The CDR3 totals 13 residues. V lost 4 bases and J 6 bases, leaving 12 bases between the germline ends. CDR1 and CDR2 from the germline V gene are SGHTA and FQGTGA.

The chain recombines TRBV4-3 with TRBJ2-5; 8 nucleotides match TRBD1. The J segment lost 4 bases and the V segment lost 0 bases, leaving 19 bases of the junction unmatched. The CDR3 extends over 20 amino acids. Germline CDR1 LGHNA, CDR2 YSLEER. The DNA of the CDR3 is TGCGCCAGCAGCCAAGATTGGGGGGACGTTCGGACAGGGATGCGAGAGACCCAGTACTTC. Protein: CASSQDWGDVRTGMRETQYF.

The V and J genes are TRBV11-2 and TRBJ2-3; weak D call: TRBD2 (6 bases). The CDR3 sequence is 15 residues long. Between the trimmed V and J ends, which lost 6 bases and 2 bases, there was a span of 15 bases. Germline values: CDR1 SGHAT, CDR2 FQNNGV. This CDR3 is CASSEKRDFTDTQYF. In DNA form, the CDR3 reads TGTGCCAGCAGTGAAAAGAGGGACTTCACAGATACGCAGTATTTT.

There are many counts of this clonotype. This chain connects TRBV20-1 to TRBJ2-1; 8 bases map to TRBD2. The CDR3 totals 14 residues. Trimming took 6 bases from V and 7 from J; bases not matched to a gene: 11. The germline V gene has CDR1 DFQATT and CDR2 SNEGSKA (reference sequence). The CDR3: CSAQRGRAWNEQFF. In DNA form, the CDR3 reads TGCAGTGCCCAGCGGGGGAGGGCTTGGAATGAGCAGTTCTTC.

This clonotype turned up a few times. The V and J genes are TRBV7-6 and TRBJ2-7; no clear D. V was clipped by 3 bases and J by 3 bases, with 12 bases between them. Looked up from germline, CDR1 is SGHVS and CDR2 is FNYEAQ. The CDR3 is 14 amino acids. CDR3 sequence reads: CASSLTISDYEQYF. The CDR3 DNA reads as TGTGCCAGCAGCTTGACAATTTCGGACTACGAGCAGTACTTC.

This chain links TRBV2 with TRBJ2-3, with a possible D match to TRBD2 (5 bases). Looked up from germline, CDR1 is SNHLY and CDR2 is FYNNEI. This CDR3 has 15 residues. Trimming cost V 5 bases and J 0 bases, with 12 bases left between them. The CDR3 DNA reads TGTGCCAGCAGTCCCCTGAGCGGTAGCACAGATACGCAGTATTTT. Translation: CASSPLSGSTDTQYF.

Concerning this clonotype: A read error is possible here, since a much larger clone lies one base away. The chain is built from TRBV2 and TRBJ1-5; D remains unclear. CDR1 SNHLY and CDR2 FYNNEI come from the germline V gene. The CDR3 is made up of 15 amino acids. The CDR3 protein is CASSFRTHSDQPQHF. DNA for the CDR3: TGTGCCAGCAGTTTTCGAACACATAGCGATCAGCCCCAGCATTTT.

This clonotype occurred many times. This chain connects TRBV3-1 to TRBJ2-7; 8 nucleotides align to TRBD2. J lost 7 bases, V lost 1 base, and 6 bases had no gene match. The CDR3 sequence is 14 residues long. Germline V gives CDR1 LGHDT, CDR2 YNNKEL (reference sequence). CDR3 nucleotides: TGTGCCAGCAGCCAAGGGCGGGGGGCGAGTGAGCAGTACTTC. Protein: CASSQGRGASEQYF.